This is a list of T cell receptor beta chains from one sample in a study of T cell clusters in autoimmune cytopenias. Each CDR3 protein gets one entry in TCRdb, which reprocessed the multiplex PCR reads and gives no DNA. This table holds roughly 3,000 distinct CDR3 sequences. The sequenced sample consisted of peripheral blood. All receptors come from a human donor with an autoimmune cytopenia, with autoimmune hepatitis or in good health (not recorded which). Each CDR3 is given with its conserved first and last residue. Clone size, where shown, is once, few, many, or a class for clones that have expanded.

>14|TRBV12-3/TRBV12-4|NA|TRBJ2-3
CASARTGPSDTQYF
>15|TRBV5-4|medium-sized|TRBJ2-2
CASSPSNSGLGELFF
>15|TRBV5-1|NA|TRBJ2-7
CASSLGSGGTYEQYF
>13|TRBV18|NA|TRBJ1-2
CASSPRTAYGYTF
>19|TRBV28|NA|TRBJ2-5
CASSLVLFVASGSRETQYF
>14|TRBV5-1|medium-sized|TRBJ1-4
CASSDRQVNEKLFF
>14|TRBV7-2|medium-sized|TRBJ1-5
CASSTTGNNQPQHF
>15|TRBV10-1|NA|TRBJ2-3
CASSGGDSYTDTQYF
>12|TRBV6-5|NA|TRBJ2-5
CASSPRQETQYF
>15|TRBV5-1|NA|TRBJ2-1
CASSLKSTHYNEQFF
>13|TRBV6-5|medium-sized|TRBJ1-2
CASSYSRLYGYTF
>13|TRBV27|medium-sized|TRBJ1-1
CASSYRAYTEAFF
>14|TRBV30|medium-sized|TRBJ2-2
CAWSRSRVAGELFF
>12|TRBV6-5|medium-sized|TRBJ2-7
CASSSGLGPQYF
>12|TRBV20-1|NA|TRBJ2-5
CSARPNDWAQYF
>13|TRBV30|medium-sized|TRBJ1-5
CAWSWSHNQPQHF
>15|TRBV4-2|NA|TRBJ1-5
CASSQDRGVNQPQHF
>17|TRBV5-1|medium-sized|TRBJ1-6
CASSLDRGLSGNSPLHF
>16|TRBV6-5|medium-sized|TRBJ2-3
CASSSHHRVMTDTQYF
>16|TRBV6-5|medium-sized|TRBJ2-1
CASSFLASGLYNEQFF
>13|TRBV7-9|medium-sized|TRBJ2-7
CASSFRQGHEQYF
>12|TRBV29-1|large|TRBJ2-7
CSVEYGGNEQYF